The present T cell receptor beta chain was sequenced within a study of technical replicates of blood from a handful of donors. This clone was counted once. This CDR3 comprises 15 residues. V trimming: 3 bases; J trimming: 6 bases; junction bases outside the gene matches: 3. Looked up from germline, CDR1 is MGHRA and CDR2 is YSYEKL. Data came from immunoSEQ multiplex PCR; TCRdb stores just in-frame clones and leaves some out. The sample has approximately 80,000 clones, roughly 90% seen once. The rearrangement joins TRBV4-1 to TRBJ1-5, with 12 positions matching TRBD1. The TCR was taken from a human donor in good health. Material for sequencing was T cells isolated from PBMCs. The CDR3 DNA reads as TGCGCCAGCAGCCAGGCGGGACAGGGGGCTCAGCCCCAGCATTTT. Its translation is CASSQAGQGAQPQHF.